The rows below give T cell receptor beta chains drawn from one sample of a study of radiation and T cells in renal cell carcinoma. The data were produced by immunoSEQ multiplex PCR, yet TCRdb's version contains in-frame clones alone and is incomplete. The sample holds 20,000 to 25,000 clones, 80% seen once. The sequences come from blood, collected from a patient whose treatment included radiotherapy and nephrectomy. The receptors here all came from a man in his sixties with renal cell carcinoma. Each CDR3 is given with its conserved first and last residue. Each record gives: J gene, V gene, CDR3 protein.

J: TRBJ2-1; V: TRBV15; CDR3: CATSRAGLAGRNEQFF
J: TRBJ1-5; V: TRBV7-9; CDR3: CATGDNQPQHF
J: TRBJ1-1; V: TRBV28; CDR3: CASLGGDRVTEAFF
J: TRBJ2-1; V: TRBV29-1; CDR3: CCGGNNEQFF
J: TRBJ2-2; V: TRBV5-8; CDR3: CASSPYTGELFF
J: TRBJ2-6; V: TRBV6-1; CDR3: CASSETGSASGANVLTF
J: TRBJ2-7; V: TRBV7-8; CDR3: CASSLRIDRNYEQYF
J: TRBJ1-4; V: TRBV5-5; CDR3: CASSWDPREEKLFF
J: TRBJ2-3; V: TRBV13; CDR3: CASSTRQGADTQYF
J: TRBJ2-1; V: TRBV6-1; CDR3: CASSDGTGSYNEQFF
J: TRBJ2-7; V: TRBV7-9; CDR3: CASSSRLEDYEQYF
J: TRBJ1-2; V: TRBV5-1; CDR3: CASSSVDRVGGYTF